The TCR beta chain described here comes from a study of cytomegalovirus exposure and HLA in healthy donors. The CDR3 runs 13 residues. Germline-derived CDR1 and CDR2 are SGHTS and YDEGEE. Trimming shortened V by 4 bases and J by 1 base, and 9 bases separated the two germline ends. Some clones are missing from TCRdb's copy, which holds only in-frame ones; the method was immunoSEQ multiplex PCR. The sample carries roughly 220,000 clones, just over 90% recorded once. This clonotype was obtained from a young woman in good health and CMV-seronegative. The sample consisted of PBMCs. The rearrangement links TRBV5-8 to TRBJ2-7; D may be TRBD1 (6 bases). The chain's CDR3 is CASSPGQSYEQYF. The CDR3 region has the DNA TGTGCCAGCAGCCCTGGACAGTCCTACGAGCAGTACTTC.